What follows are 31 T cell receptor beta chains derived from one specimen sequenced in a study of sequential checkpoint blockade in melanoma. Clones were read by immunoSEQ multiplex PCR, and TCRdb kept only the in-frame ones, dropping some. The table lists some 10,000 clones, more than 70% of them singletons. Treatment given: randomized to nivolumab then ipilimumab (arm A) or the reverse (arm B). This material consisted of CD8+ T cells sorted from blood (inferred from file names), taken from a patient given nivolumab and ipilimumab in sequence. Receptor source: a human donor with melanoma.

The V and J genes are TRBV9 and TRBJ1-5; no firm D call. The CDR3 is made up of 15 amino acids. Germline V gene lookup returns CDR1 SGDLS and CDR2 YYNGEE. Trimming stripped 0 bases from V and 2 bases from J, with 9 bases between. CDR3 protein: CASSVGPVGNQPQHF. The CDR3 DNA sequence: TGTGCCAGCAGCGTAGGGCCTGTCGGCAATCAGCCCCAGCATTTT.

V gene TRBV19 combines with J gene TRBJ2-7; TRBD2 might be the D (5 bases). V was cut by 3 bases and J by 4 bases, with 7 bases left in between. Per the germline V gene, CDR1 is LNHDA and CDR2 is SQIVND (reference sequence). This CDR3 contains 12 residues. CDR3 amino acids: CASSMGSYEQYF. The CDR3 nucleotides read TGTGCCAGTAGTATGGGGAGTTACGAGCAGTACTTC.

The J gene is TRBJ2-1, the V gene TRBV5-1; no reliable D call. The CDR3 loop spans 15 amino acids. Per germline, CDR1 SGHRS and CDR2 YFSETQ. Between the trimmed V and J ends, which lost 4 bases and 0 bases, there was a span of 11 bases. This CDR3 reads CASSPSVSSYNEQFF. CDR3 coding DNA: TGCGCCAGCAGCCCGTCGGTGAGCTCCTACAATGAGCAGTTCTTC.

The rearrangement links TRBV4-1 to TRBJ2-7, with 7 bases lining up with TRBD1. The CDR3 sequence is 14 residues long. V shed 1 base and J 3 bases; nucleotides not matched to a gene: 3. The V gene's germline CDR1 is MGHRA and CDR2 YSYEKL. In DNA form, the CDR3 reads TGCGCCAGCAGCCAAGTGGGGACAGACTACGAGCAGTACTTC. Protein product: CASSQVGTDYEQYF.

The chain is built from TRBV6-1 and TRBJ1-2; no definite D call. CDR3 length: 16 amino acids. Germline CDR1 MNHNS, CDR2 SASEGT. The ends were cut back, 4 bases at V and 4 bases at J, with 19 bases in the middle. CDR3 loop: CASSAPLRLGLYGYTF. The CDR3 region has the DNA TGTGCCAGCAGTGCCCCCCTACGTTTAGGACTCTATGGCTACACCTTC.

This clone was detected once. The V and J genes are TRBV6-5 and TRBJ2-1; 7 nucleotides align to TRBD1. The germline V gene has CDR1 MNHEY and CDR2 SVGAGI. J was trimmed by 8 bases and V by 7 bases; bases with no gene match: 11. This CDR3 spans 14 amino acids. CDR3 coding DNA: TGTGCCAGCACCTTCACGACAGGGAACCATGAGCAGTTCTTC. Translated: CASTFTTGNHEQFF.

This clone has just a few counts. In DNA form, the CDR3 reads TGTGCCAGCAGGTATATGGGACAGGGAGAGGCTGAAGCTTTCTTT. It yields the protein CASRYMGQGEAEAFF. The V and J genes are TRBV7-9 and TRBJ1-1; 9 bases agree with TRBD1. V dropped 6 bases and J dropped 6; count of bases not matched to a gene: 11. Germline V gene lookup returns CDR1 SEHNR and CDR2 FQNEAQ (reference sequence). The CDR3 consists of 15 residues.

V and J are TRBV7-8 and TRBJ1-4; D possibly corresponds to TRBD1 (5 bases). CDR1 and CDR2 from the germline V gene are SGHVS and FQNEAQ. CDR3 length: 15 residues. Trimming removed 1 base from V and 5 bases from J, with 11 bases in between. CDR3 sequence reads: CASSLEPGLNEKLFF. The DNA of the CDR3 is TGTGCCAGCAGCTTAGAGCCAGGGTTAAATGAAAAACTGTTTTTT.

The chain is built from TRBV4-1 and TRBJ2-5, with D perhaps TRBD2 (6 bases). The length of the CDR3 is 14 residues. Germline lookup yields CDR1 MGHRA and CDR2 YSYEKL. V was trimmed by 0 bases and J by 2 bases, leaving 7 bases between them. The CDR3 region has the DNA TGCGCCAGCAGCCAAGAAGGAGGGCAAGAGACCCAGTACTTC. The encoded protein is CASSQEGGQETQYF.

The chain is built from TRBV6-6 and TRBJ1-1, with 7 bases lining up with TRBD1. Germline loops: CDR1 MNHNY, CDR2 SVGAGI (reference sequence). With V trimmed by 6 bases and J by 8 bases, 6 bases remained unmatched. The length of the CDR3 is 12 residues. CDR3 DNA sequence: TGTGCCAGCAGCTCCGGGACAGACGAAGCTTTCTTT. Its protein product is CASSSGTDEAFF.

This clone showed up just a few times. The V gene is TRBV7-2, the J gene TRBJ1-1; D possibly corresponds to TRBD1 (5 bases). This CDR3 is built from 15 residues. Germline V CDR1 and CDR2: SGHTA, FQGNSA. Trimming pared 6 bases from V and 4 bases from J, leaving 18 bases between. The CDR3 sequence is CASREVQGRSTEAFF. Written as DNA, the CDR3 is TGTGCCAGCAGAGAAGTTCAGGGCCGTAGCACTGAAGCTTTCTTT.

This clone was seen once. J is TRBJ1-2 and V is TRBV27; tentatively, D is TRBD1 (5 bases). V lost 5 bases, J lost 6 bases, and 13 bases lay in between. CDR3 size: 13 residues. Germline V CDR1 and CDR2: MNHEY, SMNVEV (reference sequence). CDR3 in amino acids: CASSRAGLDGYTF. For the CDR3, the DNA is TGTGCCAGCAGTCGTGCAGGGCTGGATGGCTACACCTTC.

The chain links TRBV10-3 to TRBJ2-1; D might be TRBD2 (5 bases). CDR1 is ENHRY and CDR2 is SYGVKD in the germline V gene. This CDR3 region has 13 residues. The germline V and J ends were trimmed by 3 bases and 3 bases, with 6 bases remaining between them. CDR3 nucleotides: TGTGCCATCAGTGATACTAGCTACAATGAGCAGTTCTTC. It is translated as CAISDTSYNEQFF.

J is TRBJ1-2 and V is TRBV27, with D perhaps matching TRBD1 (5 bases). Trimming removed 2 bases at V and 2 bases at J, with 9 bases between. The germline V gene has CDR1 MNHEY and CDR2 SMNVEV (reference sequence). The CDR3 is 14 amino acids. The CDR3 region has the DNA TGTGCCAGCAGTTTAGGAGCAGGGAACTATGGCTACACCTTC. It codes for CASSLGAGNYGYTF.

In nucleotides, the CDR3 is TGTGCCAGCAGTCTGGCGGCGGCCGCCTATGGCTACACCTTC. Amino acids: CASSLAAAAYGYTF. The chain links TRBV7-8 to TRBJ1-2; no firm D call. The CDR3 consists of 14 residues. Germline CDR1 is SGHVS and CDR2 is FQNEAQ. V was trimmed by 6 bases and J by 4 bases, leaving 15 bases between them.

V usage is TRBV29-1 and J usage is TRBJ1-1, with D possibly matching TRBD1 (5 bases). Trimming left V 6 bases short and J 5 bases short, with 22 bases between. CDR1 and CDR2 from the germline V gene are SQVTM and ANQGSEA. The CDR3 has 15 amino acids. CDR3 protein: CSVLRADPGGTEAFF. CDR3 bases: TGCAGCGTCCTCAGGGCCGATCCAGGTGGGACTGAAGCTTTCTTT.

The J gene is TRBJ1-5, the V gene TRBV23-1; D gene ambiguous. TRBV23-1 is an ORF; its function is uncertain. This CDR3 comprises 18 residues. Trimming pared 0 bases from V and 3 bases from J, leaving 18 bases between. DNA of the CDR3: TGCGCCAGCAGTCAATCAAATCCGGCGGGAAGGAACAATCAGCCCCAGCATTTT. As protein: CASSQSNPAGRNNQPQHF.

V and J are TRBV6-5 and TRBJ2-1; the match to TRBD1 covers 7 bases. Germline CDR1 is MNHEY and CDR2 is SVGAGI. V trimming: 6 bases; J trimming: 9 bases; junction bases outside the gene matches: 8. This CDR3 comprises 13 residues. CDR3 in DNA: TGTGCCAGCAGGCTGACAGGGATCGGTGAGCAGTTCTTC. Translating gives CASRLTGIGEQFF.

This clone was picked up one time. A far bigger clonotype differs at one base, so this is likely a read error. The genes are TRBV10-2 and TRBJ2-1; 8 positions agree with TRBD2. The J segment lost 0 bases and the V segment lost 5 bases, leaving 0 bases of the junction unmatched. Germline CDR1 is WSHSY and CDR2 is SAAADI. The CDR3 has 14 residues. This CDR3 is CASSLAGSYNEQFF. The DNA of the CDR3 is TGCGCCAGCAGTCTAGCGGGCTCCTACAATGAGCAGTTCTTC.

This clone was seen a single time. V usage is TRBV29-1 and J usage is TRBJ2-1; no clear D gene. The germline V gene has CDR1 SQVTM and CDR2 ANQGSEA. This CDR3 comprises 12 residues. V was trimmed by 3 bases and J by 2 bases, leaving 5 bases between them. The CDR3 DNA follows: TGCAGCGTTGAGCCAGCCTACAATGAGCAGTTCTTC. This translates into CSVEPAYNEQFF.

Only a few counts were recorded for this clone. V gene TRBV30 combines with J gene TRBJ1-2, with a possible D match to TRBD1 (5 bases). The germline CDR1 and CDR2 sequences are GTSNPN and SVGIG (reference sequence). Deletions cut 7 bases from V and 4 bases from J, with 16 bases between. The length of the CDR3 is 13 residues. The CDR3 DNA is TGTGCCTCCACCCCCGGGGGGTTCTATGGCTACACCTTC. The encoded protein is CASTPGGFYGYTF. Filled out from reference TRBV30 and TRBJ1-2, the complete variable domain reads SQTIHQWPATLVQPVGSPLSLECTVEGTSNPNLYWYRQAAGRGLQLLFYSVGIGQISSEVPQNLSASRPQDRQFILSSKKLLLSDSGFYLCASTPGGFYGYTFGSGTRLTVV.

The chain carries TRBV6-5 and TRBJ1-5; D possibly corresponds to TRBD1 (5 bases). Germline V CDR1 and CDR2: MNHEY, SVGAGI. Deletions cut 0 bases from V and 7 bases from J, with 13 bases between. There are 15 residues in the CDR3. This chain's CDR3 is CASSYSGGADQPQHF. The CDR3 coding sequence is TGTGCCAGCAGTTACTCCGGGGGTGCGGACCAGCCCCAGCATTTT.

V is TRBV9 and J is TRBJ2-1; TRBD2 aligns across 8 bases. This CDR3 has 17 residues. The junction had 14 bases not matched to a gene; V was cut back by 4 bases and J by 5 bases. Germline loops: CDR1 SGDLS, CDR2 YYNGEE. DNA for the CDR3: TGTGCCAGCAGCTCCCGGGGGGGTAGCGGAGCCGACAATGAGCAGTTCTTC. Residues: CASSSRGGSGADNEQFF.

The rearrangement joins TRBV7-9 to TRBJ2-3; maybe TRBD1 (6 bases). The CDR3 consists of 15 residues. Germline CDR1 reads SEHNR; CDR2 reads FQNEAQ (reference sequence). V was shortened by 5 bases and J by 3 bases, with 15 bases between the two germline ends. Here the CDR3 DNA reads TGTGCCAGCAGCCCGAACGAGGGGGAAACAGATACGCAGTATTTT. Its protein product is CASSPNEGETDTQYF.

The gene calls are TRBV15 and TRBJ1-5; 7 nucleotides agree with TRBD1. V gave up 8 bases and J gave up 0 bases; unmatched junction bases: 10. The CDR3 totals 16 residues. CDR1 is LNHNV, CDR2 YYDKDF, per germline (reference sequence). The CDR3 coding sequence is TGTGCCACCCCACTATTGACAGGGAATAGCAATCAGCCCCAGCATTTT. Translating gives CATPLLTGNSNQPQHF.

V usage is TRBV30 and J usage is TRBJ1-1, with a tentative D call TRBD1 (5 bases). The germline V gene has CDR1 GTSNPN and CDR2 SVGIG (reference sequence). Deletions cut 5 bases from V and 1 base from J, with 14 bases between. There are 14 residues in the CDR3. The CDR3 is CAWHLGHPNTEAFF. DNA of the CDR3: TGTGCCTGGCATCTCGGACATCCGAACACTGAAGCTTTCTTT.

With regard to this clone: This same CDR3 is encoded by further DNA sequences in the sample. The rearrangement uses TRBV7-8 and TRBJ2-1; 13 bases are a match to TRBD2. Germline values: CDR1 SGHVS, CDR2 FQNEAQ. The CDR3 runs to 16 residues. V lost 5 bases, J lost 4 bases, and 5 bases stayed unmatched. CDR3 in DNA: TGTGCCAGCAGCAGGACTAGCGGGGGCCATTACAATGAGCAGTTCTTC. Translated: CASSRTSGGHYNEQFF.

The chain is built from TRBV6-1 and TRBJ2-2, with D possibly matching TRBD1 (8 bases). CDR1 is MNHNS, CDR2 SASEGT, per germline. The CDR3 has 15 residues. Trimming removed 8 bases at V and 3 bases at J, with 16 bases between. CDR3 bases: TGTGCCAGCGAAGCGGGACAGGACCACACCGGGGAGCTGTTTTTT. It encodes CASEAGQDHTGELFF.

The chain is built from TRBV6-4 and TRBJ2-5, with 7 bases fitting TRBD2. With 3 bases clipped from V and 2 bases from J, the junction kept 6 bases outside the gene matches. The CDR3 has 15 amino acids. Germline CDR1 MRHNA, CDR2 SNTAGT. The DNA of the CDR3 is TGTGCCAGCAGTGAGGGGGGGGGAACACAAGAGACCCAGTACTTC. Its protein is CASSEGGGTQETQYF.

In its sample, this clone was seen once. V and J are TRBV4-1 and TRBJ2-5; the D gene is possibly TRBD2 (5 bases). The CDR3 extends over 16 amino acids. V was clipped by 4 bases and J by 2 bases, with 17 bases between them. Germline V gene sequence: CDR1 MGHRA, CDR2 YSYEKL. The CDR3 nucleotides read TGCGCCAGCAGCCTCGGACTGGTAATGACTCAAGAGACCCAGTACTTC. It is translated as CASSLGLVMTQETQYF.

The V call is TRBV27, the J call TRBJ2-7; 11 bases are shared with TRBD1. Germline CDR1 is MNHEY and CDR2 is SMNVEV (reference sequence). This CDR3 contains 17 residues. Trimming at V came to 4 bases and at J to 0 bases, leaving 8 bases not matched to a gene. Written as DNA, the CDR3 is TGTGCCAGCAGTTCCGGAGCCGGGACAGGGGGCTCCTACGAGCAGTACGTC. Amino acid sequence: CASSSGAGTGGSYEQYV.